Listed below are T cell receptor beta chains from one sample, sequenced in a study of cytomegalovirus exposure and HLA in healthy donors. TCRdb keeps only in-frame clones here, not all; method: immunoSEQ multiplex PCR. The table records around 150,000 clones, around 63% of them present only once. The sequenced sample consisted of PBMCs. All receptors come from a human donor in good health. CDR3s include the opening cysteine and the closing phenylalanine or tryptophan. The order of the fields is V gene, clone size, D gene, J gene, CDR3 protein, CDR3 DNA. A D gene is named only where the DNA matches it firmly. A clone size is listed for some rows: how often the clone was seen (once, few, many), or a class if it is expanded.

TRBV12-2,.,.,TRBJ2-7,CASRLAPLLAGALFNYEQYF,TGTGCAAGTCGCTTAGCGCCACTACTAGCGGGAGCCCTCTTTAACTACGAGCAGTACTTC
TRBV5-6,.,TRBD2,TRBJ2-3,CASSLFLLAGGTDTQYF,TGTGCCAGCAGCTTGTTTCTTCTAGCGGGAGGCACAGATACGCAGTATTTT
TRBV19,few,.,TRBJ2-7,CASSRGSASYEQYF,TGTGCCAGTAGTAGAGGTAGCGCCTCCTACGAGCAGTACTTC
TRBV10-3,.,.,TRBJ2-1,CAISGSRLTYNEQFF,TGTGCCATCAGTGGATCGAGACTGACTTACAATGAGCAGTTCTTC
TRBV5-1,.,TRBD1,TRBJ2-7,CASSLGQGRYEQYF,TGCGCCAGCAGCTTGGGACAGGGGCGATACGAGCAGTACTTC
TRBV4-1,.,.,TRBJ2-5,CASSQVGVETQYF,TGCGCCAGCAGCCAAGTAGGGGTGGAGACCCAGTACTTC
TRBV28,.,TRBD2,TRBJ2-7,CASSLSGGREQYF,TGTGCCAGCAGTTTATCTGGCGGGAGGGAGCAGTACTTC
TRBV11-3,.,TRBD2,TRBJ2-2,CASSLEPPLAGGSTGELFF,TGTGCCAGCAGCTTAGAGCCCCCACTAGCGGGAGGGTCCACCGGGGAGCTGTTTTTT
TRBV19,few,TRBD1,TRBJ2-1,CASSMAPGQGAQGEQFF,TGTGCCAGTAGTATGGCCCCGGGACAGGGGGCGCAGGGTGAGCAGTTCTTC
TRBV7-2,.,TRBD1,TRBJ2-7,CASSSEGQRGTYEQYF,TGTGCCAGCAGCAGCGAGGGACAGAGAGGTACCTACGAGCAGTACTTC
TRBV21-1,.,.,TRBJ2-2,CASRLMVGTSGNTGELFF,TGTGCCAGCAGATTGATGGTAGGGACTAGCGGGAACACCGGGGAGCTGTTTTTT
TRBV5-1,.,TRBD1,TRBJ2-5,CASSKPGQSQETQYF,TGCGCCAGCAGCAAGCCGGGACAGAGCCAAGAGACCCAGTACTTC
TRBV7-2,.,.,TRBJ1-2,CASGKSPGHPGDGYTF,TGTGCCAGCGGCAAATCTCCGGGACACCCTGGGGATGGCTACACCTTC
TRBV18,.,.,TRBJ2-4,CASSPPQRGLNIQYF,TGTGCCAGCTCACCACCACAAAGGGGGTTGAACATTCAGTACTTC
TRBV7-9,few,TRBD1,TRBJ2-7,CASSAKGTGAFGEQYF,TGTGCCAGCAGCGCTAAGGGGACAGGGGCTTTTGGGGAGCAGTACTTC
TRBV4-3,few,.,TRBJ2-1,CASSQDSIAPYNEQFF,TGCGCCAGCAGCCAAGATTCGATAGCGCCTTACAATGAGCAGTTCTTC
TRBV4-1,.,TRBD1,TRBJ2-7,CASSQAGTGSYEQYF,TGCGCCAGCAGCCAAGCCGGGACAGGATCGTACGAGCAGTACTTC
TRBV10-1,.,TRBD2,TRBJ2-1,CASSDQLAGYNEQFF,TGCGCCAGCAGTGACCAACTAGCGGGATACAATGAGCAGTTCTTC
TRBV27,.,.,TRBJ2-4,CASSPTRGGSSKNIQYF,TGTGCCAGCAGCCCCACTAGGGGGGGCTCGTCCAAAAACATTCAGTACTTC
TRBV4-3,.,TRBD1,TRBJ1-4,CASSQGVRGLGEKLFF,TGCGCCAGCAGCCAAGGGGTGAGGGGGCTAGGTGAAAAACTGTTTTTT
TRBV7-9,.,.,TRBJ1-1,CASSQGQNTEAFF,TGTGCCAGCAGCCAGGGGCAGAACACTGAAGCTTTCTTT
TRBV2,.,.,TRBJ1-6,CASRPGGYNSPLHF,TGTGCCAGCAGACCGGGGGGGTATAATTCACCCCTCCACTTT
TRBV7-9,.,TRBD1,TRBJ2-7,CASSPISDRALGEQYF,TGTGCCAGCAGCCCTATATCCGACAGGGCGCTGGGGGAGCAGTACTTC
TRBV28,.,.,TRBJ1-2,CASSVDRGYGYTF,TGTGCCAGCAGTGTTGACAGAGGCTATGGCTACACCTTC
TRBV5-8,.,.,TRBJ1-2,CASSTSGLINYYGYTF,TGTGCCAGCAGCACGTCAGGCCTCATAAACTACTATGGCTACACCTTC
TRBV6-6,.,.,TRBJ2-7,CASSYSGSEQYF,TGTGCCAGCAGTTACTCGGGGAGCGAGCAGTACTTC
TRBV6-4,.,TRBD1,TRBJ1-2,CASSIDGTGESGYTF,TGTGCCAGCAGTATAGACGGGACAGGGGAAAGTGGCTACACCTTC
TRBV7-2,.,TRBD2,TRBJ2-1,CASSPRTSGKYNEQFF,TGTGCCAGCAGCCCACGGACTAGCGGGAAGTACAATGAGCAGTTCTTC
TRBV4-3,.,TRBD2,TRBJ2-1,CASSQGGLAGAYNEQFF,TGCGCCAGCAGCCAAGGGGGACTAGCGGGGGCATACAATGAGCAGTTCTTC
TRBV7-8,.,TRBD1,TRBJ2-2,CASSKTGGPNTGELFF,TGTGCCAGCAGCAAGACAGGGGGGCCGAACACCGGGGAGCTGTTTTTT
TRBV5-6,.,TRBD2,TRBJ2-7,CASSLPAPSGHSYEQYF,TGTGCCAGCAGTCTCCCCGCGCCTAGCGGCCATTCCTACGAGCAGTACTTC
TRBV7-9,.,TRBD2,TRBJ2-5,CASSIRLAGQETQYF,TGTGCCAGCAGCATCAGACTAGCGGGACAAGAGACCCAGTACTTC
TRBV28,.,.,TRBJ1-2,CASSLLLGASSYGYTF,TGTGCCAGCAGTTTATTATTAGGGGCTAGTTCCTATGGCTACACCTTC
TRBV6-5,.,TRBD1,TRBJ2-1,CASSRDSWNEQFF,TGTGCCAGCAGCCGGGACAGTTGGAATGAGCAGTTCTTC
TRBV6-5,.,.,TRBJ2-2,CASSYSTGPGELFF,TGTGCCAGCAGTTACTCCACAGGGCCCGGGGAGCTGTTTTTT
TRBV10-3,.,TRBD1,TRBJ2-7,CATTGTAGWEQYF,TGTGCCACAACCGGGACAGCAGGTTGGGAGCAGTACTTC
TRBV19,.,.,TRBJ1-2,CASSKGTQGRLLYGYTF,TGTGCCAGTAGTAAGGGTACCCAGGGAAGACTTTTATATGGCTACACCTTC
TRBV18,.,.,TRBJ1-2,CASSPAQGRYGYTF,TGTGCCAGCTCACCGGCTCAGGGTCGCTATGGCTACACCTTC
TRBV10-3,.,.,TRBJ2-7,CAISDHPGGRSSYEQYF,TGTGCCATCAGTGACCACCCAGGGGGGCGGAGCTCCTACGAGCAGTACTTC
TRBV7-9,.,.,TRBJ1-3,CASRPNRDSNSGNTIYF,TGTGCCAGCAGACCGAATCGGGACTCGAACTCTGGAAACACCATATATTTT
TRBV28,few,TRBD1,TRBJ1-1,CASSLFGGGDRGEAFF,TGTGCCAGCAGTTTATTCGGGGGAGGGGACAGGGGAGAAGCTTTCTTT
TRBV11-3,.,TRBD1,TRBJ2-1,CASSLASDRANEQFF,TGTGCCAGCAGCTTAGCCTCGGACAGGGCCAATGAGCAGTTCTTC
TRBV10-1,.,.,TRBJ2-7,CASPLGRRQQYF,TGCGCCAGCCCACTTGGGCGAAGACAACAGTACTTC
TRBV5-1,.,.,TRBJ2-1,CASSLGQSSYNEQFF,TGCGCCAGCAGCTTGGGACAGAGCTCCTACAATGAGCAGTTCTTC
TRBV6-5,once,.,TRBJ2-5,CASSYSWQDQETQYF,TGTGCCAGCAGTTACAGTTGGCAGGACCAAGAGACCCAGTACTTC
TRBV27,once,.,TRBJ2-2,CASSLEGPNTGELFF,TGTGCCAGCAGTTTAGAGGGCCCGAACACCGGGGAGCTGTTTTTT
TRBV19,.,.,TRBJ1-1,CASSIGGTLNTEAFF,TGTGCCAGTAGTATAGGCGGCACCTTGAACACTGAAGCTTTCTTT
TRBV19,.,TRBD2,TRBJ2-1,CATGGSRSSYNEQFF,TGTGCCACGGGGGGGAGTAGGAGCTCCTACAATGAGCAGTTCTTC
TRBV10-3,.,.,TRBJ1-1,CAISPDRNTEAFF,TGTGCCATCAGCCCGGACAGAAACACTGAAGCTTTCTTT
TRBV19,.,TRBD1,TRBJ2-7,CASSMAGGGVREQYF,TGTGCCAGTAGTATGGCAGGGGGCGGGGTGAGGGAGCAGTACTTC
TRBV19,.,TRBD1,TRBJ1-5,CASSTGTVFSNQPQHF,TGTGCCAGTAGTACCGGGACAGTCTTTAGCAATCAGCCCCAGCATTTT
TRBV10-3,.,.,TRBJ2-3,CAISFENQGSDTQYF,TGTGCCATCAGTTTTGAAAACCAGGGATCAGATACGCAGTATTTT